Reported below is one T cell receptor beta chain. The assay was immunoSEQ multiplex PCR, and TCRdb's table has in-frame clones only and misses some. This sample yields about 75,000 clones, of which roughly 90% are seen a single time; roughly 2.5% belongs to the top ten. Trimming left V 4 bases short and J 1 base short, with 8 bases between. The CDR3 length is 13 residues. Germline CDR1 reads SGDLS; CDR2 reads YYNGEE. These data come from a study of blood T cell repertoires in COVID-19. The chain carries TRBV9 and TRBJ2-5; the D is unclear. The receptor's source is a human donor in a cohort sampled during active COVID-19. Sequencing was carried out using peripheral blood. CDR3 in amino acids: CASSPGGQETQYF. The DNA of the CDR3 is TGTGCCAGCAGCCCTGGCGGCCAAGAGACCCAGTACTTC.